This T cell receptor beta chain was obtained from a study of cytomegalovirus exposure and HLA in healthy donors. The PCR ran on 60 Vbeta and 13 Jbeta primers. This table comes from immunoSEQ multiplex PCR, and its TCRdb copy is limited to in-frame clones, with some not included. The sample contains 100,000 to 150,000 clones, around three quarters of which appear only once. CDR3 length: 16 residues. Germline CDR1 GTSNPN, CDR2 SVGIG (reference sequence). Trimming pared 3 bases from V and 0 bases from J, leaving 17 bases between. Sequenced input: PBMCs. The rearrangement joins TRBV30 to TRBJ1-2; TRBD1 is a possible D gene (6 bases). The sequence came from a woman between 50 and 59 years old in good health and CMV-seronegative. CDR3 sequence reads: CAWSSWTAGSNYGYTF. CDR3 DNA: TGTGCCTGGAGCTCTTGGACAGCCGGATCTAACTATGGCTACACCTTC.